The 17 T cell receptor beta chains below come from one sample, sequenced in a study of T cell repertoires in cytomegalovirus infection. MiXCR, run by TCRdb on the reads, gives a single entry per CDR3 protein. The sample shows around 450,000 distinct CDR3 sequences, 25% to 40% of them seen only once. The sample consisted of PBMCs. The receptors shown here come from a human donor in good health (CMV status not recorded). Some clones in this sample may be carry-over from other donors' samples.

Worth noting for this clonotype: Mismatch with germline at one junction end may stem from a read error. The CDR3 region has the DNA TGTGCCAGCGGATCCGGGACTAGCTACTACAATGAGCATTTCTTC. Its protein is CASGSGTSYYNEHFF. J is TRBJ2-1 and V is TRBV12-3 or TRBV12-4; 9 bases are a match to TRBD2. The CDR3 consists of 15 residues.

Concerning this clonotype itself: A junction end diverges from the germline sequence, so it may reflect a read error. The CDR3 region has the DNA TGTGCCAGCAGCAAGGGACAGCCCCCCGACCTCTTT. This sequence encodes CASSKGQPPDLF. This sequence joins TRBV5-6 and TRBJ1-1; 7 bases agree with TRBD1. Germline CDR1 SGHDT, CDR2 YYEEEE. The CDR3 spans 12 residues.

With respect to this clonotype: Lacking the conserved final phenylalanine or tryptophan, this CDR3 likely reflects a read error. The DNA is omitted, as the CDR3 cannot be located on it reliably, and the CDR3 follows TCRdb's listing. This chain uses TRBV5-4 with TRBJ2-5; no DNA check was done on the table's D call, TRBD1. The CDR3 has 13 amino acids, counting both end residues. Germline CDR1 is SGHNT and CDR2 is YYREEE (reference sequence). CDR3 loop: CASSQTTEETKYC.

The chain combines TRBV2 with TRBJ1-6, with 9 bases aligning to TRBD1. The CDR3 extends over 17 amino acids. Germline V gives CDR1 SNHLY, CDR2 FYNNEI. V lost 1 base, J lost 7 bases, and 8 bases stayed unmatched. CDR3 nucleotides: TGTGCCAGCAGTGAAGTAGACAGGGGGTTACTCAATTCACCCCTCCACTTT. Amino acids: CASSEVDRGLLNSPLHF.

As concerns this clonotype: At one end, the junction sequence differs from germline, possibly due to a read error. The chain recombines TRBV6-5 with TRBJ1-3; 9 bases line up with TRBD1. CDR1 and CDR2 (germline): MNHEY, SVGAGI. This CDR3 contains 16 residues. The CDR3 DNA reads as TGTGCCAGCATTTACTCCAGACAGGGGGCTGGAAACACCATATATTTT. Protein product: CASIYSRQGAGNTIYF.

The chain joins TRBV6-2 or TRBV6-3 to TRBJ1-5; 8 nucleotides agree with TRBD1. The trim removed 5 bases at V and 3 bases at J, leaving 12 bases unmatched. Per the germline V gene, CDR1 is MNHEY and CDR2 is SVGEGT. The CDR3 spans 17 residues. CDR3 sequence reads: CASSHRTGLDANQPQHF. CDR3 DNA sequence: TGTGCCAGCAGTCACAGGACAGGGTTGGACGCCAATCAGCCCCAGCATTTT.

The chain is built from TRBV7-3 and TRBJ2-5; D gene unclear. The length of the CDR3 is 13 residues. Germline V gene sequence: CDR1 SGHTA, CDR2 FQGTGA. The ends were cut back, 5 bases at V and 4 bases at J, with 11 bases in the middle. The CDR3 nucleotides read TGTGCCAGCAGCCCCGCCTCGGGAGAGACCCAGTACTTC. Translation: CASSPASGETQYF.

The chain joins TRBV20-1 to TRBJ1-6; D is uncertain. Germline V gene data show CDR1 as DFQATT and CDR2 as SNEGSKA (reference sequence). Trimming cost V 0 bases and J 8 bases, with 11 bases left between them. This CDR3 has 14 amino acids. CDR3 nucleotides: TGCAGTGCTAGAGATGGGAGTTTGGATTCACCCCTCCACTTT. Translated: CSARDGSLDSPLHF.

This clonotype was found a few times. This chain joins TRBV12-3 or TRBV12-4 and TRBJ1-1; D is possibly TRBD1 (5 bases). V was cut by 2 bases and J by 9 bases, with 19 bases left in between. The length of the CDR3 is 15 residues. The CDR3 loop is CASSLSGRPGEKAFF. The CDR3 nucleotides are TGTGCCAGCAGTTTAAGTGGCCGACCGGGGGAAAAAGCTTTCTTT.

This clonotype has at least ten counts. This sequence joins TRBV7-9 and TRBJ2-2; D gene uncertain. V was clipped by 2 bases and J by 1 base, with 5 bases between them. This CDR3 has 14 amino acids. Germline loops: CDR1 SEHNR, CDR2 FQNEAQ (reference sequence). The CDR3, as DNA: TGTGCCAGCAGCTTATTAGGGAACACCGGGGAGCTGTTTTTT. This sequence encodes CASSLLGNTGELFF.

This clonotype was seen at least ten times. This rearrangement joins TRBV7-6 to TRBJ2-3; 13 nucleotides agree with TRBD2. The germline gives CDR1 SGHVS, CDR2 FNYEAQ. The CDR3 is 17 amino acids. The trim removed 1 base at V and 4 bases at J, leaving 5 bases unmatched. The CDR3 protein is CASSLVGTSGVPDTQYF. CDR3 in DNA: TGTGCCAGCAGCTTAGTAGGGACTAGCGGGGTTCCAGATACGCAGTATTTT.

In this sample, this clonotype turned up a few times. This chain connects TRBV5-1 to TRBJ2-1, with TRBD1 matching over 9 bases. The CDR3 length is 15 residues. V was clipped by 6 bases and J by 3 bases; unmatched bases: 7. Germline V gene sequence: CDR1 SGHRS, CDR2 YFSETQ. CDR3 nucleotides: TGCGCCAGCACTTCCTCGGGACAGGGCTACAATGAGCAGTTCTTC. Translated, it gives CASTSSGQGYNEQFF.

About this clonotype: A much larger clone lies one base from this, so it may be a read error. The V call is TRBV7-2, the J call TRBJ2-1; 10 bases agree with TRBD2. In germline, CDR1 is SGHTA, CDR2 FQGNSA. The CDR3 has 14 amino acids. Trimming took 6 bases from V and 5 from J; bases not matched to a gene: 4. The CDR3 region is CASRWTSGHNEQFF. CDR3 nucleotide sequence: TGTGCCAGCAGGTGGACTAGCGGCCACAATGAGCAGTTCTTC.

About this clonotype itself: A single base separates this from a much larger clone, so it may be a read error. The CDR3 does not close with the conserved phenylalanine or tryptophan, likely indicating a read error. CDR3 protein: CASSEGGPYNEQFL. The CDR3 DNA is TGTGCCAGCAGTGAAGGGGGCCCCTACAATGAGCAGTTCTTA. The chain carries TRBV6-1 and TRBJ2-1; tentative D call: TRBD1 (5 bases). V was shortened by 1 base and J by 2 bases, with 6 bases between the two germline ends. The CDR3 contains 14 residues. The germline V gene encodes CDR1 MNHNS and CDR2 SASEGT.

V gene TRBV20-1 combines with J gene TRBJ2-5, with a weak D call TRBD2 (6 bases). V gave up 2 bases and J gave up 5 bases, with 18 bases separating them. Germline V gives CDR1 DFQATT, CDR2 SNEGSKA (reference sequence). The CDR3 is 15 residues long. For the CDR3, the DNA is TGCAGTGCTAGACGTGGACTCGCAGGGAGGGAGACCCAGTACTTC. Translated: CSARRGLAGRETQYF.

The rearrangement joins TRBV12-2 to TRBJ1-1; TRBD1 is the table's D call, not checked against the DNA. TRBV12-2 is marked as a pseudogene. This CDR3 is built from 14 residues. The CDR3 DNA reads TGTGCAAGTCGCTCAGACTCCTGTCGGACTGAAGCTTTCTTT. It specifies CASRSDSCRTEAFF.

The gene calls are TRBV7-9 and TRBJ1-1; a possible D gene is TRBD1 (6 bases). This CDR3 comprises 15 residues. CDR1 and CDR2 (germline): SEHNR, FQNEAQ (reference sequence). The V end was cut by 1 base, the J end by 4 bases, with 13 bases between. The CDR3 nucleotides are TGTGCCAGCAGCTTAGACGGCAGGGGTTCCACTGAAGCTTTCTTT. Translation gives CASSLDGRGSTEAFF.